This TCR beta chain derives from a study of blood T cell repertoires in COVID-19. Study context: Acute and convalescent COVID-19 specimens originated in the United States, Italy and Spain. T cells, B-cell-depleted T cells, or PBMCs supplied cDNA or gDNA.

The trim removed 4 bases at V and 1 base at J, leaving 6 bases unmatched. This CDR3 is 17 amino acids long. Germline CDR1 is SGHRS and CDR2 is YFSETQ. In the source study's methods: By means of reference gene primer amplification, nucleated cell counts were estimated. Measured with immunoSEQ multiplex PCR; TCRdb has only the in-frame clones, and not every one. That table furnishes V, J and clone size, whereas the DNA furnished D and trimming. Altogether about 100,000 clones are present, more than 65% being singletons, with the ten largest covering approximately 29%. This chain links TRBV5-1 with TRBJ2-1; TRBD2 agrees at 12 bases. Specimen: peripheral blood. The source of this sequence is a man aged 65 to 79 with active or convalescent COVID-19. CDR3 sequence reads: CASSPTLAGGSYNEQFF. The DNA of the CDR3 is TGCGCCAGCAGCCCGACGCTAGCGGGAGGGTCCTACAATGAGCAGTTCTTC.